The TCR beta chain described here comes from a study of PD-L1 blockade in urothelial cancer. As for the study in general: Males with bladder-origin urothelial cancer constituted about nine tenths of the roughly 30 patients.

In this sample, this clone turned up a few times. Its target is unknown. The CDR3 runs 14 residues. Trimming cost V 6 bases and J 3 bases; bases outside gene matches: 4. Germline V CDR1 and CDR2: MNHEY, SVGAGI. Using immunoSEQ multiplex PCR, the repertoire was profiled, and TCRdb retains in-frame clones only, with some absent. Of tens of thousands of clones in the sample, more than 80% were seen once. Overall study findings and caveats: Tumor-associated blood clones were expanded more by durable-benefit patients at 3 weeks. Blood TCR clonality below the median before treatment was a predictor of better survival.

Time point here: pretreatment peripheral blood. The V gene is TRBV6-5, the J gene TRBJ2-2; 7 nucleotides agree with TRBD1. Sequences were derived from PBMCs, sampled around atezolizumab (anti-PD-L1) treatment. This clonotype was obtained from a man aged 45 to 65 with urothelial cancer. CDR3 in amino acids: CASSRGWYTGELFF. The CDR3 coding sequence is TGTGCCAGCAGCAGGGGGTGGTACACCGGGGAGCTGTTTTTT.